This T cell receptor (beta chain) was identified during a study of T cells in Graves' hyperthyroidism and ophthalmopathy. CDR1 and CDR2 from the germline V gene are KGHSH and LQKENI. This CDR3 contains 15 residues. The V segment lost 3 bases and the J segment 5 bases; nucleotides outside the gene matches: 5. This clonotype showed up many times. From RNA transcripts, TCR beta CDR3 regions were amplified. HTBI primers were the set used in a first-round RT-PCR of the TCR CDR3. TCRdb independently ran MiXCR on the multiplex PCR reads; one entry per CDR3 protein. The table includes some 370,000 distinct CDR3 sequences, roughly 17% detected once. Clinical symptoms, serum thyroxine, TRAb, thyroid ultrasound and orbital computed tomography informed diagnoses. The blood sample was taken at first hyperthyroidism diagnosis, before any ophthalmopathy symptoms.

The chain joins TRBV18 to TRBJ1-1, with 11 bases fitting TRBD1. Sequenced: blood. The receptor comes from a woman in her 30s with Graves' hyperthyroidism that later progressed to Graves' ophthalmopathy. CDR3 loop: CASSPGQGAVTEAFF. The CDR3 DNA reads TGTGCCAGCTCACCCGGACAGGGGGCAGTGACTGAAGCTTTCTTT.